This TCR beta chain was obtained from a study of blood T cell repertoires in COVID-19. Study-wide context: Acute and convalescent COVID-19 specimens originated in the United States, Italy and Spain.

Data came from immunoSEQ multiplex PCR; TCRdb stores just in-frame clones and leaves some out. The sample yields about 130,000 clones, about 86% seen once. The CDR3 extends over 14 amino acids. This receptor was taken from a woman aged 45-59 years with acute or convalescent COVID-19. V is TRBV21-1 and J is TRBJ2-2; the D call of TRBD2 is as the table states it, not checked on the DNA. TRBV21-1 is reported as a pseudogene. Specimen: peripheral blood. CDR3 in amino acids: CASSNRLNTGELFF. As DNA, the CDR3 is TGTGCCAGCAGCAATCGACTCAACACCGGGGAGCTGTTTTTT.